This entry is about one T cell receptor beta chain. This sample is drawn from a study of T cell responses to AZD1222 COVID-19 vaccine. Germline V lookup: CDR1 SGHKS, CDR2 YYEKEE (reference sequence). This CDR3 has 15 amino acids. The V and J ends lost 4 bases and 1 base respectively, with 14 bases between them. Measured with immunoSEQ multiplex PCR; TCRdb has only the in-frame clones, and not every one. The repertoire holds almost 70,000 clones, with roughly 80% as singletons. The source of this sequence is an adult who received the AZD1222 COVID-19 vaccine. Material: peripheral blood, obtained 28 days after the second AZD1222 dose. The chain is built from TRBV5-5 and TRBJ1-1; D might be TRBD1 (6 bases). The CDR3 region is CASSGTGRKNTEAFF. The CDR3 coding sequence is TGTGCCAGCAGCGGTACAGGGAGGAAGAACACTGAAGCTTTCTTT.